Shown below are 32 T cell receptor beta chains from a single sample sequenced in a study of OX40 agonist ivuxolimab in advanced cancers. Sequenced by immunoSEQ multiplex PCR; TCRdb stores in-frame clones only, minus some. The table lists about 100,000 clones, roughly 90% of them singletons. Sequencing used CD4+ or CD8+ T cells sorted from blood, obtained in a trial of the OX40 agonist ivuxolimab. The receptor source for this set is an adult with an advanced solid tumor such as melanoma, head and neck, liver or kidney cancer.

The rearrangement joins TRBV18 to TRBJ1-1; 9 nucleotides match TRBD1. The J segment lost 4 bases and the V segment lost 5 bases, leaving 8 bases of the junction unmatched. Germline values: CDR1 KGHSH, CDR2 LQKENI. The CDR3 contains 15 residues. Here the CDR3 reads CASSFLDRGATEAFF. The CDR3 nucleotides are TGTGCCAGCTCATTCCTGGACAGGGGTGCCACTGAAGCTTTCTTT.

The rearrangement links TRBV7-3 to TRBJ1-1, with D uncertain. Germline V CDR1 and CDR2: SGHTA, FQGTGA. V lost 5 bases and J lost 3, with 10 bases in between. The CDR3 totals 13 residues. CDR3 in amino acids: CASSPRGDTEAFF. The CDR3 coding sequence is TGTGCCAGCAGCCCCCGGGGTGACACTGAAGCTTTCTTT.

The chain employs TRBV6-5 and TRBJ1-5, with 8 positions matching TRBD1. Germline V gene data show CDR1 as MNHEY and CDR2 as SVGAGI. This CDR3 region has 14 residues. V lost 7 bases to trimming and J lost 4 bases; unmatched junction nucleotides: 6. CDR3 protein: CASKRTGSNQPQHF. The CDR3 DNA reads as TGTGCCAGCAAGCGGACAGGGAGTAATCAGCCCCAGCATTTT.

This clone was picked up one time. The CDR3: CASSRTGSGSYNEQFF. DNA for the CDR3: TGTGCCAGCAGCCGAACCGGGTCCGGCTCCTACAATGAGCAGTTCTTC. The chain carries TRBV7-2 and TRBJ2-1; no definite D call. This CDR3 has 16 residues. The V gene's germline CDR1 is SGHTA and CDR2 FQGNSA. Trimming pared 5 bases from V and 0 bases from J, leaving 14 bases between. Full variable domain (remainder filled in from reference TRBV7-2 and TRBJ2-1): GAGVSQSPSNKVTEKGKDVELRCDPISGHTALYWYRQSLGQGLEFLIYFQGNSAPDKSGLPSDRFSAERTGGSVSTLTIQRTQQEDSAVYLCASSRTGSGSYNEQFFGPGTRLTVL.

CDR3 amino acids: CATSRDGGNQPQHF. For the CDR3, the DNA is TGTGCCACCAGCAGAGATGGGGGGAATCAGCCCCAGCATTTT. This rearrangement joins TRBV15 to TRBJ1-5; maybe TRBD1 (5 bases). The germline V gene has CDR1 LNHNV and CDR2 YYDKDF (reference sequence). Trimming took 0 bases from V and 4 from J, leaving 7 bases between them. The CDR3 contains 14 residues.

The rearrangement joins TRBV10-3 to TRBJ2-3, with 8 bases fitting TRBD2. CDR3 length: 18 residues. CDR1 ENHRY and CDR2 SYGVKD come from the germline V gene. V dropped 2 bases and J dropped 2; count of bases not matched to a gene: 12. CDR3 in amino acids: CAISETSGGTSHTDTQYF. The CDR3 DNA is TGTGCCATCAGTGAGACCTCTGGAGGGACTAGTCACACAGATACGCAGTATTTT.

This clone was detected only a few times. The gene calls are TRBV10-3 and TRBJ2-1, with 8 bases identical to TRBD2. Per the germline V gene, CDR1 is ENHRY and CDR2 is SYGVKD. The CDR3 covers 17 residues. The J segment lost 5 bases and the V segment lost 4 bases, leaving 13 bases of the junction unmatched. The CDR3 nucleotides read TGTGCCATCAGTGCGAAAGGACTAGCAGGTGACGACAATGAGCAGTTCTTC. Encoded protein: CAISAKGLAGDDNEQFF.

This rearrangement joins TRBV28 to TRBJ2-5; no definite D call. V was trimmed by 3 bases and J by 3 bases, leaving 14 bases between them. The germline CDR1 and CDR2 sequences are MDHEN and SYDVKM. The CDR3 has 15 residues. The CDR3 DNA sequence: TGTGCCAGCAGTTTTTCCGAGAGAGTGGAAGAGACCCAGTACTTC. Translation: CASSFSERVEETQYF.

This clone appeared once. J is TRBJ2-2 and V is TRBV5-4; TRBD2 aligns across 12 bases. This CDR3 is built from 16 residues. Germline lookup yields CDR1 SGHNT and CDR2 YYREEE (reference sequence). Trimming at V came to 0 bases and at J to 7 bases, leaving 4 bases not matched to a gene. Here the CDR3 reads CASSLATSGGYGELFF. In nucleotides, the CDR3 is TGTGCCAGCAGCTTGGCGACTAGCGGGGGTTACGGGGAGCTGTTTTTT.

V gene TRBV7-9 combines with J gene TRBJ1-2; no definite D call. V was clipped by 4 bases and J by 7 bases, with 13 bases between them. This CDR3 comprises 13 residues. The germline CDR1 and CDR2 sequences are SEHNR and FQNEAQ (reference sequence). In nucleotides, the CDR3 is TGTGCCAGCAGCTCGACAAGGGTCGGTGGCTACACCTTC. The encoded protein is CASSSTRVGGYTF.

This clone appeared once. The chain links TRBV14 to TRBJ1-1; tentatively, D is TRBD1 (5 bases). The CDR3 runs to 15 residues. The germline V gene encodes CDR1 SGHDN and CDR2 FVKESK. V lost 5 bases and J lost 4, with 17 bases in between. In DNA form, the CDR3 reads TGTGCCAGCAGCTCTAGCTGGGGCGCAAGCACTGAAGCTTTCTTT. It is translated as CASSSSWGASTEAFF. Looking up the rest from reference TRBV14 and TRBJ1-1 gives the full variable domain: EAGVTQFPSHSVIEKGQTVTLRCDPISGHDNLYWYRRVMGKEIKFLLHFVKESKQDESGMPNNRFLAERTGGTYSTLKVQPAELEDSGVYFCASSSSWGASTEAFFGQGTRLTVV.

This chain links TRBV5-1 with TRBJ2-5; no clear D. V was clipped by 0 bases and J by 5 bases, with 8 bases between them. The CDR3 runs 13 residues. The germline CDR1 and CDR2 sequences are SGHRS and YFSETQ. The DNA of the CDR3 is TGCGCCAGCAGCTTGGAGGGCTCGGAGACCCAGTACTTC. Encoded protein: CASSLEGSETQYF. The whole variable domain, filled in from reference TRBV5-1 and TRBJ2-5, reads KAGVTQTPRYLIKTRGQQVTLSCSPISGHRSVSWYQQTPGQGLQFLFEYFSETQRNKGNFPGRFSGRQFSNSRSEMNVSTLELGDSALYLCASSLEGSETQYFGPGTRLLVL.

V and J are TRBV4-1 and TRBJ2-1; the match to TRBD2 covers 7 bases. This CDR3 has 17 amino acids. Germline assignment: CDR1 MGHRA and CDR2 YSYEKL. V trimming: 0 bases; J trimming: 6 bases; junction bases outside the gene matches: 11. The CDR3 coding sequence is TGCGCCAGCAGCCAAGAGGGGTGGCCAGCGGGGCTCAATGAGCAGTTCTTC. Encoded protein: CASSQEGWPAGLNEQFF.

The V and J genes are TRBV7-3 and TRBJ2-5, with a tentative D call TRBD2 (7 bases). CDR3 length: 15 amino acids. Trimming removed 4 bases at V and 4 bases at J, with 16 bases between. Germline V gene data show CDR1 as SGHTA and CDR2 as FQGTGA. In nucleotides, the CDR3 is TGTGCCAGCAGCTATTCCTCAGGGGAGGGAGAGACCCAGTACTTC. Its translation: CASSYSSGEGETQYF. The whole variable domain, filled in from reference TRBV7-3 and TRBJ2-5, reads GAGVSQTPSNKVTEKGKYVELRCDPISGHTALYWYRQSLGQGPEFLIYFQGTGAADDSGLPNDRFFAVRPEGSVSTLKIQRTERGDSAVYLCASSYSSGEGETQYFGPGTRLLVL.

The chain links TRBV27 to TRBJ2-3; D remains unclear. The germline gives CDR1 MNHEY, CDR2 SMNVEV (reference sequence). This CDR3 contains 10 residues. V was trimmed by 7 bases and J by 6 bases, leaving 5 bases between them. Here the CDR3 reads CASIWDTQYF. In DNA, the CDR3 is TGTGCCAGCATTTGGGATACGCAGTATTTT.

The V call is TRBV5-1, the J call TRBJ2-3, with D possibly being TRBD1 (6 bases). The CDR3 runs 14 residues. Trimming removed 4 bases at V and 6 bases at J, with 15 bases between. CDR1 and CDR2 from the germline V gene are SGHRS and YFSETQ. In nucleotides, the CDR3 is TGCGCCAGCAGCAGCGCCAAAAGGGGGGATACGCAGTATTTT. Protein: CASSSAKRGDTQYF.

The CDR3 spells CSVAAGGGAEAFF. CDR3 in DNA: TGCAGCGTAGCGGCAGGGGGCGGGGCTGAAGCTTTCTTT. The V and J genes are TRBV29-1 and TRBJ1-1; TRBD1 aligns across 8 bases. This CDR3 is 13 amino acids long. Germline CDR1 reads SQVTM; CDR2 reads ANQGSEA. Unmatched junction bases numbered 9, after V lost 6 bases and J lost 6 bases. Filled out from reference TRBV29-1 and TRBJ1-1, the complete variable domain reads SAVISQKPSRDICQRGTSLTIQCQVDSQVTMMFWYRQQPGQSLTLIATANQGSEATYESGFVIDKFPISRPNLTFSTLTVSNMSPEDSSIYLCSVAAGGGAEAFFGQGTRLTVV.

J is TRBJ1-5 and V is TRBV6-6; D uncertain. Trimming stripped 4 bases from V and 2 bases from J, with 9 bases between. CDR1 is MNHNY and CDR2 is SVGAGI in the germline V gene (reference sequence). The CDR3 has 14 amino acids. The CDR3 sequence is CASSFLGGNQPQHF. CDR3 in DNA: TGTGCCAGCAGTTTCCTAGGTGGCAATCAGCCCCAGCATTTT.

CDR3: CASSLVPGWQETQYF. For the CDR3, the DNA is TGCGCCAGCAGCTTGGTACCAGGGTGGCAAGAGACCCAGTACTTC. J is TRBJ2-5 and V is TRBV5-1, with D perhaps TRBD1 (5 bases). Germline V gene data show CDR1 as SGHRS and CDR2 as YFSETQ. The V end was cut by 0 bases, the J end by 2 bases, with 11 bases between. The CDR3 consists of 15 residues. Full variable domain (missing parts from reference TRBV5-1 and TRBJ2-5): KAGVTQTPRYLIKTRGQQVTLSCSPISGHRSVSWYQQTPGQGLQFLFEYFSETQRNKGNFPGRFSGRQFSNSRSEMNVSTLELGDSALYLCASSLVPGWQETQYFGPGTRLLVL.

The V and J genes are TRBV5-4 and TRBJ2-2; 10 positions match TRBD1. This CDR3 has 14 amino acids. Losses at the gene ends were 4 bases for V and 8 bases for J; bases not matched to a gene: 5. Germline V lookup: CDR1 SGHNT, CDR2 YYREEE (reference sequence). CDR3 residues: CASSRDRGSGELFF. The CDR3 DNA is TGTGCCAGCAGCCGGGACAGGGGTAGTGGGGAGCTGTTTTTT.

V and J are TRBV5-4 and TRBJ2-4; perhaps TRBD2 as D (6 bases). Trimming removed 4 bases at V and 5 bases at J, with 13 bases between. The germline gives CDR1 SGHNT, CDR2 YYREEE (reference sequence). CDR3 length: 14 amino acids. CDR3 DNA sequence: TGTGCCAGCAGCCCCGGGACTGTCCAAAACATTCAGTACTTC. Translation gives CASSPGTVQNIQYF.

This clone was observed a few times. This rearrangement joins TRBV9 to TRBJ2-1; 8 nucleotides agree with TRBD1. The CDR3 runs 15 residues. CDR1 is SGDLS, CDR2 YYNGEE, per germline. V shed 10 bases, J shed 6 bases, and the junction held 15 bases outside the gene matches. In DNA, the CDR3 is TGTGCCGCGGCGGTCGGCAGGGGGCGCGGCAATGAGCAGTTCTTC. Amino acids: CAAAVGRGRGNEQFF.

This clone was observed once. The V and J genes are TRBV19 and TRBJ2-7, with D uncertain. Trimming stripped 1 base from V and 2 bases from J, with 9 bases between. The CDR3 is 14 amino acids. Germline values: CDR1 LNHDA, CDR2 SQIVND (reference sequence). The CDR3 region is CASSIGRTAYEQYF. The CDR3 DNA reads as TGTGCCAGTAGTATAGGTAGGACGGCCTACGAGCAGTACTTC. The entire variable domain, with the rest obtained from reference TRBV19 and TRBJ2-7, is as follows: DGGITQSPKYLFRKEGQNVTLSCEQNLNHDAMYWYRQDPGQGLRLIYYSQIVNDFQKGDIAEGYSVSREKKESFPLTVTSAQKNPTAFYLCASSIGRTAYEQYFGPGTRLTVT.

This clone was seen only a few times. The DNA is omitted, as the CDR3 cannot be located on it reliably, and the CDR3 follows TCRdb's listing. The rearrangement uses TRBV5-6 and TRBJ2-7; the DNA was not used to check the table's D call, TRBD2. Germline V gives CDR1 SGHDT, CDR2 YYEEEE. The CDR3 is 13 amino acids in total, end residues counted. The CDR3 spells CASSLDFRGEQYF.

This chain links TRBV7-8 with TRBJ2-7; D may be TRBD2 (5 bases). Germline V gives CDR1 SGHVS, CDR2 FQNEAQ. V lost 1 base and J lost 0, with 7 bases in between. The CDR3 consists of 14 residues. The CDR3: CASSLEGDSYEQYF. The CDR3 nucleotides are TGTGCCAGCAGCTTAGAGGGAGACTCCTACGAGCAGTACTTC.

This clone was found once. V gene TRBV10-3 combines with J gene TRBJ2-7; 9 bases are a match to TRBD2. The CDR3 runs 11 residues. Germline V CDR1 and CDR2: ENHRY, SYGVKD. The V segment lost 9 bases and the J segment 5 bases; nucleotides outside the gene matches: 2. This CDR3 reads CAMGLADEQYF. CDR3 bases: TGTGCCATGGGACTAGCCGACGAGCAGTACTTC.

This chain links TRBV5-1 with TRBJ1-2, with a tentative D call TRBD1 (5 bases). From germline, CDR1 is SGHRS and CDR2 YFSETQ. V was pared by 4 bases and J by 6 bases, with 10 bases between. This CDR3 has 12 residues. The CDR3 sequence: CASSLDSNGYTF. The CDR3 coding sequence is TGCGCCAGCAGCCTTGACAGTAATGGCTACACCTTC.

The CDR3, as DNA: TGTGCCATCAGTGAGTCGGCCTACAATGAGCAGTTCTTC. Protein sequence: CAISESAYNEQFF. This rearrangement joins TRBV10-3 to TRBJ2-1; D ambiguous. Germline loops: CDR1 ENHRY, CDR2 SYGVKD. V was cut by 0 bases and J by 2 bases, with 2 bases left in between. The CDR3 has 13 residues.

V and J are TRBV5-1 and TRBJ2-7; D not resolved. V was pared by 0 bases and J by 2 bases, with 9 bases between. Germline values: CDR1 SGHRS, CDR2 YFSETQ. CDR3 length equals 14 residues. The CDR3 coding sequence is TGCGCCAGCAGCTTGGCAGGAGCCGCCTACGAGCAGTACTTC. As protein: CASSLAGAAYEQYF.

The rearrangement joins TRBV4-2 to TRBJ2-3; 7 bases map to TRBD2. Per the germline V gene, CDR1 is LGHNA and CDR2 is YNFKEQ. The CDR3 extends over 17 amino acids. The V segment lost 2 bases and the J segment 3 bases; nucleotides outside the gene matches: 11. The CDR3 spells CASSQKRDSGLTDTQYF. CDR3 DNA: TGTGCCAGCAGCCAAAAGCGGGATAGCGGACTAACAGATACGCAGTATTTT.

V and J are TRBV28 and TRBJ1-1; 7 bases line up with TRBD1. CDR3 length: 15 amino acids. V shed 6 bases and J 2 bases; nucleotides not matched to a gene: 9. Germline CDR1 MDHEN, CDR2 SYDVKM. The CDR3 bases are TGTGCCAGCAGCCCAATGACAGGGTTCAACACTGAAGCTTTCTTT. Its protein product is CASSPMTGFNTEAFF.

This sequence joins TRBV18 and TRBJ2-7; 15 bases align to TRBD2. Trimming at V came to 3 bases and at J to 5 bases, leaving 5 bases not matched to a gene. Germline V gene sequence: CDR1 KGHSH, CDR2 LQKENI. This CDR3 is built from 16 residues. This CDR3 reads CASSPRTSGRAHEQYF. The CDR3 DNA reads TGTGCCAGCTCACCGAGGACTAGCGGGAGGGCCCACGAGCAGTACTTC.